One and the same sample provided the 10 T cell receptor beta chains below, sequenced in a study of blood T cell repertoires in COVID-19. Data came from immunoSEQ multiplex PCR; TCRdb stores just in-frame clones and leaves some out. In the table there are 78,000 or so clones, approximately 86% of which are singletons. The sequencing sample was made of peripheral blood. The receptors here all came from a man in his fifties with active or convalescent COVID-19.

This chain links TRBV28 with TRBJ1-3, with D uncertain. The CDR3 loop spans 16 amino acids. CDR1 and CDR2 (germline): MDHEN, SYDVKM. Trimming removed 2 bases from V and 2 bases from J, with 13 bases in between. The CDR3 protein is CASSLAGSRPGNTIYF. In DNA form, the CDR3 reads TGTGCCAGCAGTTTAGCAGGATCCAGACCTGGAAACACCATATATTTT.

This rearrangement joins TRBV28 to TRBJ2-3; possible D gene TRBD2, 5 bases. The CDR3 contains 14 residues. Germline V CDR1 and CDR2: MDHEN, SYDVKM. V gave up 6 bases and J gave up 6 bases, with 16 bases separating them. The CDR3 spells CASSRWTGGDTQYF. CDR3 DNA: TGTGCCAGCAGCCGATGGACGGGCGGGGATACGCAGTATTTT.

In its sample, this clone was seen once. CDR3 sequence (DNA): TGTGCCAGCAGTGAGGTAAAAGATGGTGCTAACTACTATGGCTACACCTTC. It is translated as CASSEVKDGANYYGYTF. The chain recombines TRBV6-1 with TRBJ1-2; D is ambiguous. V lost 3 bases and J lost 3, with 20 bases in between. The germline CDR1 and CDR2 sequences are MNHNS and SASEGT. The CDR3 runs 17 residues.

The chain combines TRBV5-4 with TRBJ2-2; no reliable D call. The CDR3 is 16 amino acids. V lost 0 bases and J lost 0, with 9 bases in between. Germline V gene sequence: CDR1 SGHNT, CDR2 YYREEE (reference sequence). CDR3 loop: CASSLGALTNTGELFF. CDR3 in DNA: TGTGCCAGCAGCTTGGGTGCCCTAACGAACACCGGGGAGCTGTTTTTT.

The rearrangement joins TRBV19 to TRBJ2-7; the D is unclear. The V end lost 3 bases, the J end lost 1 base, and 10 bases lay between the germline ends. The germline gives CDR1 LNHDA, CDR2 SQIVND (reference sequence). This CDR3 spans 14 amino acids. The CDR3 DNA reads TGTGCCAGTAGTATGGGCTCTGGGTCCTACGAGCAGTACTTC. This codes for CASSMGSGSYEQYF.

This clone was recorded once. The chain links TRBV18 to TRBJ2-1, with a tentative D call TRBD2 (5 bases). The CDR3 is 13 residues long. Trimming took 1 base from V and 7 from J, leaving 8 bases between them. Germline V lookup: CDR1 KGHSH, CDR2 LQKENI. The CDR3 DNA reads TGTGCCAGCTCACCACGGACGGGAAATGAGCAGTTCTTC. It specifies CASSPRTGNEQFF.

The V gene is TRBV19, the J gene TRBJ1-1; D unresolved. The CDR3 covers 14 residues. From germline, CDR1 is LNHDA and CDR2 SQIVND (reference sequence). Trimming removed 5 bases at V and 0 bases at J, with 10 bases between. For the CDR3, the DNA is TGTGCCAGTAGTCCGACACCCATGAACACTGAAGCTTTCTTT. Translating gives CASSPTPMNTEAFF.

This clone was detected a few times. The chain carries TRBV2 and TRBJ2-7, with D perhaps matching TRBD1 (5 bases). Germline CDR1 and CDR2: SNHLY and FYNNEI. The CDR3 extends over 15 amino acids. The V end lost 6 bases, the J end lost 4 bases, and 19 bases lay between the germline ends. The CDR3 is CASRPTGAGRYEQYV. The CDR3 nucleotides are TGTGCCAGCAGACCCACAGGAGCAGGTCGGTACGAGCAGTACGTC.

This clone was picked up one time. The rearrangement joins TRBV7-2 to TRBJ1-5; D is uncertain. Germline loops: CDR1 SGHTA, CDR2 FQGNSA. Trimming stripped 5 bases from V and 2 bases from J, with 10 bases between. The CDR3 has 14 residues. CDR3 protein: CASSPAPGNQPQHF. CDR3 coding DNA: TGTGCCAGCAGCCCTGCCCCGGGCAATCAGCCCCAGCATTTT.

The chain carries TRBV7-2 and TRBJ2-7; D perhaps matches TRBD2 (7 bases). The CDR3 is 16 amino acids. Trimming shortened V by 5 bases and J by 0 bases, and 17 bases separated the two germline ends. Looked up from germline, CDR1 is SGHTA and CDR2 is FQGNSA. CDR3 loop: CASSRPTGGPSYEQYF. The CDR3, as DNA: TGTGCCAGCAGCCGCCCTACGGGGGGCCCCTCCTACGAGCAGTACTTC.